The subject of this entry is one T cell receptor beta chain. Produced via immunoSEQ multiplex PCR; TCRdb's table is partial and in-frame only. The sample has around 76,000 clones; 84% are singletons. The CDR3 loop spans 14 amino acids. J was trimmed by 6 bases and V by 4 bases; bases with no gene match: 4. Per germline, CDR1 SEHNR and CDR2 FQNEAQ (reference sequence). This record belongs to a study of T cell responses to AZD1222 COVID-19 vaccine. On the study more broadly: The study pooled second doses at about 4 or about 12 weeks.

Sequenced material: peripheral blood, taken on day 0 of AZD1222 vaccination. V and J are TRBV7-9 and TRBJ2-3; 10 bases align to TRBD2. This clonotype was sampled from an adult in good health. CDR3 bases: TGTGCCAGCAGCTCGACAGCGGGGGGGGATACGCAGTATTTT. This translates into CASSSTAGGDTQYF.